This T cell receptor beta chain stems from a study of type 1 and type 2 diabetes patients. The PCR template was genomic DNA. A primer set of 30 forward and 13 reverse primers amplified the CDR3. TCRdb re-called the multiplex PCR reads through MiXCR, storing one row per CDR3 protein. Of about 270,000 distinct CDR3 sequences listed, more than 40% are singletons. CDR3 length: 13 amino acids. Of note for this clonotype: As yet, its antigen is unknown.

The study's findings and limits: Groups were not age- or gender-matched, which may bias interpretation. Highly-expanded CD4+ clones were few in type 2 diabetes, median one, nearly 4% of reads. In CD4+ and CD8+ T cells, type 2 diabetes diversity exceeded type 1.

The sequencing input was peripheral blood mononuclear cells (PBMCs). J is TRBJ2-7 and V is TRBV12-3 or TRBV12-4, with a weak D call TRBD1 (5 bases). The DNA end is more similar to TRBJ2-1, so the J call may be wrong. This sequence was found in a man between 18 and 35 years old with type 2 diabetes. The CDR3 sequence is CASSFRVENEQFF. In DNA, the CDR3 is TGTGCCAGCAGTTTCAGGGTTGAGAATGAGCAGTTCTTC.